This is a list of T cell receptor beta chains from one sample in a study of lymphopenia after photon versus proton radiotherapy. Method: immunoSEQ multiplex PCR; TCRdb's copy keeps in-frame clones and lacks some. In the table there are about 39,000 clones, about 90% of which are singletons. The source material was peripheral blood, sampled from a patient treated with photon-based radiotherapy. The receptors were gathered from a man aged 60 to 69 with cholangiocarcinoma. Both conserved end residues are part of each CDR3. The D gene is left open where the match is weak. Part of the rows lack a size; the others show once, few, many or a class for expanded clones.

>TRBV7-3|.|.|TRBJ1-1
CASSSRGNTEAFF
TGTGCCAGCAGCTCCAGGGGGAACACTGAAGCTTTCTTT
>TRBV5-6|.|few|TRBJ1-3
CASIRSGNTIYF
TGTGCCAGCATAAGGTCTGGAAACACCATATATTTT
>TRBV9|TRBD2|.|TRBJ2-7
CASSVGTSGAALGEQYF
TGTGCCAGCAGCGTTGGGACTAGCGGGGCTGCACTGGGGGAGCAGTACTTC
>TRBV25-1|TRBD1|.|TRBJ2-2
CASSSRTGGILATGELFF
TGTGCCAGCAGCTCCCGGACAGGGGGAATCTTGGCCACCGGGGAGCTGTTTTTT
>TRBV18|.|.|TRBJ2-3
CASSPPTRTDTQYF
TGTGCCAGCTCACCACCCACAAGGACAGATACGCAGTATTTT
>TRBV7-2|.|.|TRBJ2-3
CASSLGPTGWTRYTQYF
TGTGCCAGCAGCTTAGGACCCACAGGGTGGACTAGGTATACGCAGTATTTT
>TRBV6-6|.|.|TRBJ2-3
CASSSRDGPDTQYF
TGTGCCAGCAGTTCCCGGGACGGGCCGGATACGCAGTATTTT
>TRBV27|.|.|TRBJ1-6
CASSLSGGWDSPLHF
TGTGCCAGCAGTTTGTCTGGGGGATGGGATTCACCCCTCCACTTT
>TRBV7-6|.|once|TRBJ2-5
CASSSNYHSGDETQYF
TGTGCCAGCAGCTCGAATTACCACTCAGGGGACGAGACCCAGTACTTC
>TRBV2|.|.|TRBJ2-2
CASSETARTGELFF
TGTGCCAGCAGTGAAACAGCTAGGACCGGGGAGCTGTTTTTT
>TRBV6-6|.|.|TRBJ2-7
CASSYVEPYEQYF
TGTGCCAGCAGTTACGTCGAGCCCTACGAGCAGTACTTC
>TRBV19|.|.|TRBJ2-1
CASNTGLRRGEQFF
TGTGCCAGTAACACGGGACTGCGCCGCGGTGAGCAGTTCTTC
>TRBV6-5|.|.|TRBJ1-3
CASTRAPGNTIYF
TGTGCCAGTACCCGGGCTCCGGGAAACACCATATATTTT
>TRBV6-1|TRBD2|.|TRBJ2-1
CASSFGGGHNEQFF
TGTGCCAGCAGTTTCGGGGGGGGCCACAATGAGCAGTTCTTC
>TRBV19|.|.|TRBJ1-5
CASSIAGPQPQHF
TGTGCCAGTAGTATAGCAGGGCCCCAGCCCCAGCATTTT
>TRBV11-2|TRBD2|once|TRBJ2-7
CASSLEAVAGTYEQYF
TGTGCCAGCAGCTTAGAGGCGGTAGCGGGGACTTACGAGCAGTACTTC
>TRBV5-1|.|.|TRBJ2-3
CASSLGGRLPTDTQYF
TGCGCCAGCAGCTTGGGAGGCAGATTACCCACAGATACGCAGTATTTT
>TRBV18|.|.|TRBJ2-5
CASSLQETQYF
TGTGCCAGCTCTCTCCAAGAGACCCAGTACTTC
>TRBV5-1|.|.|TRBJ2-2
CASSLFSVSTGELFF
TGCGCCAGCAGCTTATTTAGCGTCTCCACCGGGGAGCTGTTTTTT
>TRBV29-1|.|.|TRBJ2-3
CSVSLGTISTDTQYF
TGCAGCGTTTCCCTAGGGACGATAAGCACAGATACGCAGTATTTT
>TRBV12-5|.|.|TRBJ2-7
CASGLDILSSYEQYF
TGTGCTAGTGGTTTGGACATTCTTAGCTCCTACGAGCAGTACTTC
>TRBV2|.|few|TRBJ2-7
CASINRAGTSSEQYF
TGTGCCAGCATAAATCGAGCCGGGACAAGCTCCGAGCAGTACTTC
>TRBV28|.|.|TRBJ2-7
CASSFGFRWQGPYEQYF
TGTGCCAGCAGTTTTGGGTTTAGGTGGCAGGGGCCCTACGAGCAGTACTTC
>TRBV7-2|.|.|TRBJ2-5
CASSLFEEETQYF
TGTGCCAGCAGCTTATTCGAGGAAGAGACCCAGTACTTC
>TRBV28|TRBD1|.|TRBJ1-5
CASSPNRGRGNQPQHF
TGTGCCAGCAGCCCAAACAGGGGGAGGGGAAATCAGCCCCAGCATTTT
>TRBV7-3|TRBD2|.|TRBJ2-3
CASSLTSGGADTQYF
TGTGCCAGCAGCCTGACTAGCGGGGGAGCGGATACGCAGTATTTT
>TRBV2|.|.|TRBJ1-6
CASRTERNSPLHF
TGTGCCAGCAGGACAGAGCGAAATTCACCCCTCCACTTT
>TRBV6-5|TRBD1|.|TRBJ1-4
CASSTFQGESEKLFF
TGTGCCAGCAGTACCTTTCAGGGGGAGAGTGAAAAACTGTTTTTT
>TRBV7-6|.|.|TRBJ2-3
CASSLPQDTQYF
TGTGCCAGCAGCTTGCCACAAGATACGCAGTATTTT
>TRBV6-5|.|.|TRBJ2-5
CASSRPGHQLETQYF
TGTGCCAGCAGCAGACCGGGGCATCAACTGGAGACCCAGTACTTC
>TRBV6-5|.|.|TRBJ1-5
CASRGGDLDQPQHF
TGTGCCAGCAGGGGCGGGGACCTCGATCAGCCCCAGCATTTT
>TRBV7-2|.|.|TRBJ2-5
CASSTGWGETQYF
TGTGCCAGCAGCACGGGATGGGGAGAGACCCAGTACTTC
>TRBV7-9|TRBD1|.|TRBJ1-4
CASSRFSIQGGEGEKLFF
TGTGCCAGCAGCCGCTTTTCGATTCAGGGGGGCGAGGGTGAAAAACTGTTTTTT
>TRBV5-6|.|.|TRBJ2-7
CASSFTGRYEQYF
TGTGCCAGCAGCTTTACAGGAAGATACGAGCAGTACTTC
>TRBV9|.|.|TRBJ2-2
CASSARRDGELFF
TGTGCCAGCAGCGCCAGGCGGGACGGGGAGCTGTTTTTT
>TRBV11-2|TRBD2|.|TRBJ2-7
CASSSRLAGFNEQYF
TGTGCCAGCAGCTCGAGACTAGCGGGGTTTAATGAGCAGTACTTC
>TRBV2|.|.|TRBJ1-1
CASSEAGRYTEAFF
TGTGCCAGCAGTGAAGCCGGACGGTACACTGAAGCTTTCTTT
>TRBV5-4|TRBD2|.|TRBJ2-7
CASSPGTSGGYEQYF
TGTGCCAGCAGCCCCGGGACTAGCGGGGGGTACGAGCAGTACTTC
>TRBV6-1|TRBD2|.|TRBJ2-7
CASSGTSGRSGEQYF
TGTGCCAGCAGTGGGACTAGCGGGAGGTCGGGCGAGCAGTACTTC
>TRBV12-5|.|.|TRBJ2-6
CASGSDSLSPLRGANVLTF
TGTGCTAGTGGTTCGGACAGCCTCTCACCTCTGCGTGGGGCCAACGTCCTGACTTTC
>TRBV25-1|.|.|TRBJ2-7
CASSVGDYEQYF
TGTGCCAGCAGTGTTGGGGACTACGAGCAGTACTTC
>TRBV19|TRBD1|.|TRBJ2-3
CASSLRTGLSPDTQYF
TGTGCCAGTAGCCTTCGGACAGGGCTTTCGCCAGATACGCAGTATTTT
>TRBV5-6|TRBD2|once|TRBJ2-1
CASSFSSGMYNEQFF
TGTGCCAGCAGCTTTTCTAGCGGGATGTACAATGAGCAGTTCTTC
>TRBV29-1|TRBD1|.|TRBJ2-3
CSVGDRAPDTQYF
TGCAGCGTTGGGGACAGGGCCCCAGATACGCAGTATTTT
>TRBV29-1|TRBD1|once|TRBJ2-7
CSAGTGPGSEQYF
TGCAGCGCTGGGACAGGGCCAGGGAGCGAGCAGTACTTC
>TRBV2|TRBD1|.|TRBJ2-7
CASSRDRGTYEQYF
TGTGCCAGCAGCCGGGACAGGGGAACCTACGAGCAGTACTTC
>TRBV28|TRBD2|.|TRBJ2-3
CASSLLGLAGGTDTQYF
TGTGCCAGCAGTTTACTCGGACTAGCGGGGGGCACAGATACGCAGTATTTT
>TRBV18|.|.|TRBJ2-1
CASSPDVGGLNEQFF
TGTGCCAGCTCACCCGATGTGGGGGGCTTAAATGAGCAGTTCTTC
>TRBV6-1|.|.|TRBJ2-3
CASSFREGSADTQYF
TGTGCCAGCTCTTTTCGTGAGGGATCTGCAGATACGCAGTATTTT
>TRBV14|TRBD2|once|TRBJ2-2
CASSQPSGSITGELFF
TGTGCCAGCAGCCAACCTAGCGGGAGTATTACCGGGGAGCTGTTTTTT
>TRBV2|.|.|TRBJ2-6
CASSEAIRVSGANVLTF
TGTGCCAGCAGTGAAGCGATCAGGGTCTCTGGGGCCAACGTCCTGACTTTC
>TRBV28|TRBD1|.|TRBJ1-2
CASRFPDRHYTF
TGTGCCAGCAGGTTCCCGGACAGGCACTACACCTTC
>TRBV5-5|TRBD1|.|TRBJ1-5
CASSGEQGTGNQPQHF
TGTGCCAGCAGCGGTGAACAGGGGACCGGCAATCAGCCCCAGCATTTT
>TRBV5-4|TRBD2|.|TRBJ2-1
CATAGASGINEQFF
TGTGCCACCGCCGGGGCTAGCGGGATCAATGAGCAGTTCTTC
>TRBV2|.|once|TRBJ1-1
CASSPQGNTEAFF
TGTGCCAGCAGTCCCCAGGGCAACACTGAAGCTTTCTTT
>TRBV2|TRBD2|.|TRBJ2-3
CASTERGGAADTQYF
TGTGCCAGCACCGAGCGGGGGGGCGCGGCAGATACGCAGTATTTT
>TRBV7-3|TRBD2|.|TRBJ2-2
CASSFASGRANAGELFF
TGTGCCAGCAGCTTTGCTAGCGGGAGGGCCAACGCCGGGGAGCTGTTTTTT
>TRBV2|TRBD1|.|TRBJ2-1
CASSETGVGEQFF
TGTGCCAGCAGTGAGACAGGGGTTGGGGAGCAGTTCTTC
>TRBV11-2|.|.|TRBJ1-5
CASSLAGNQPQHF
TGTGCCAGCAGCTTAGCTGGCAATCAGCCCCAGCATTTT
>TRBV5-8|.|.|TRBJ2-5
CASSLWGRGRKETQYF
TGTGCCAGCAGCTTGTGGGGGCGGGGGCGAAAAGAGACCCAGTACTTC